This TCR beta chain was obtained from a study of cytomegalovirus exposure and HLA in healthy donors. Study at large: Early release data held 85 million to 95 million unique TCRs from HLA-typed donors.

V lost 4 bases and J lost 8; bases outside the gene matches: 2. CDR1 LGHNA and CDR2 YNFKEQ come from the germline V gene. This CDR3 is built from 12 residues. 13 Jbeta primers and 60 Vbeta primers were used for the PCR. The assay was immunoSEQ multiplex PCR, and TCRdb's table has in-frame clones only and misses some. The sample shows 180,000 or so clones, roughly 74% of them seen only once. The chain couples TRBV4-2 to TRBJ2-1, with TRBD2 matching over 7 bases. The material sequenced was PBMCs. The sequence derives from a woman between 35 and 50 years old in good health and CMV-seropositive. The CDR3 region is CASSPGRHEQFF. CDR3 coding DNA: TGTGCCAGCAGCCCCGGGAGGCATGAGCAGTTCTTC.